Listed below are T cell receptor beta chains from one sample, sequenced in a study of T-cell memory formation after mild COVID-19. In TCRdb, the 5' RACE reads were re-called with MiXCR into one record per CDR3 protein. The table shows just over 350,000 distinct CDR3 sequences, with around 14% occurring only once. Sequenced sample: PBMCs or a T cell subset sorted from them (not recorded which). Receptors originate from a man aged 18 to 35 who had mild COVID-19 (a few samples of this study predate the infection). Cell type and time point are not known. The CDR3 runs from the conserved cysteine through the conserved F or W. D genes are given only for firm matches. Clone sizes are given selectively: once, few, many, or a class where the clone is expanded.

TRBV11-2,TRBD2,-,TRBJ2-3,TGTGCCAGCAGCTCGCTCGGGAAGGCGGGGGGAACGGATACGCAGTATTTT,CASSSLGKAGGTDTQYF
TRBV6-2/TRBV6-3,-,-,TRBJ2-5,TGTGCCAGCAGTTACATGGACTACGCCCAAGAGACCCAGTACTTC,CASSYMDYAQETQYF
TRBV7-3,-,few,TRBJ1-2,TGTGCCAGCAGAACACCTCGGAAGGAGAGTAACTATGGCTACACCTTC,CASRTPRKESNYGYTF
TRBV24-1,TRBD1,many,TRBJ2-1,TGTGCCACCAGTGATCCGGGGACAGGGGAAAATGAGCAGTTCTTC,CATSDPGTGENEQFF
TRBV19,TRBD1,-,TRBJ2-7,TGTGCCAGTGGCGGTTCTGGGACAGGGGTCTACGAGCAGTACTTC,CASGGSGTGVYEQYF
TRBV5-1,TRBD2,few,TRBJ2-1,TGCGCCAGCACCTATTCTAGCGGGGGGAACAATGAGCAGTTCTTC,CASTYSSGGNNEQFF
TRBV6-5,TRBD2,-,TRBJ2-6,TGTGCCAGCAGTTCACTAGCGGGGGAGACTGGGGCCAACGTCCTGACTTTC,CASSSLAGETGANVLTF
TRBV25-1,TRBD1,many,TRBJ2-7,TGTGCCAGCAGTGGCCCTACAGGGGGAGCATCTGAGCAGTACTTC,CASSGPTGGASEQYF
TRBV6-1,-,few,TRBJ1-5,TGTGCCACTACCGGCGGGGTCGGCAATCAGCCCCAGCATTTT,CATTGGVGNQPQHF
TRBV9,-,few,TRBJ1-1,TGTGCCAGCAGCGTATTAGGGGGGGTGAACACTGAAGCTTTCTTT,CASSVLGGVNTEAFF
TRBV4-1,-,few,TRBJ1-1,TGCGCCAGCAGCCTCACTCCCGGGACGGTGAACACTGAAGCTTTCTTT,CASSLTPGTVNTEAFF
TRBV3-1,-,many,TRBJ2-3,TGTGCCAGCAGCCAAGGTGTGGGGACCACAGATACGCAGTATTTT,CASSQGVGTTDTQYF
TRBV24-1,-,few,TRBJ1-2,TGTGCCACCAGTGCCCCTGATACAGGAGCGTATGGCTACACCTTC,CATSAPDTGAYGYTF
TRBV6-5,-,many,TRBJ2-1,TGTGCCAGCAAAGGGCGGGATGAGCAGTTCTTC,CASKGRDEQFF
TRBV6-6,-,few,TRBJ1-2,TGTGCCAGCAGTTATGATGGCTACACCTTC,CASSYDGYTF
TRBV10-3,-,once,TRBJ2-3,TGTGCCATCAGTGCGGAGGGAATCGACACAGATACGCAGTATTTT,CAISAEGIDTDTQYF
TRBV28,-,-,TRBJ2-3,TGTGCCAGCACCTTGGCCCAGGGATTCACAGATACGCAGTATTTT,CASTLAQGFTDTQYF
TRBV5-1,TRBD1,-,TRBJ2-3,TGCGCCAGCAGCTGGGACAGGGTTACAGATACGCAGTATTTT,CASSWDRVTDTQYF
TRBV15,TRBD2,-,TRBJ2-2,TGTGCCACCAGCAGAGATCTTGCGGGGGAGCTCACGAACACCGGGGAGCTGTTTTTT,CATSRDLAGELTNTGELFF
TRBV25-1,TRBD2,-,TRBJ2-5,TGTGCCAGCAGTGTTCTAGCGGGGGATGAGACCCAGTACTTC,CASSVLAGDETQYF
TRBV15,TRBD1,few,TRBJ2-2,TGTGCCACCAGCAGCCGGGACAGGGTATCCGGGGAGCTGTTTTTT,CATSSRDRVSGELFF
TRBV6-1,-,-,TRBJ1-1,TGTGCCAGCAGCGATGGACGCCAGTGGATCACTGAAGCTTTCTTT,CASSDGRQWITEAFF
TRBV7-2,TRBD2,few,TRBJ2-1,TGTGCCAGCAGCTTAATTTTGCCAGCGGGGGATATTGAGCAGTTCTTC,CASSLILPAGDIEQFF
TRBV12-3/TRBV12-4,-,-,TRBJ1-2,TGTGCCAGCAGTCTAGGGGGTTTGGGAGGCTACACCTTC,CASSLGGLGGYTF
TRBV19,-,few,TRBJ1-1,TGTGCCAGTAAGGCAGGGGTAACTGAAGCTTTCTTT,CASKAGVTEAFF
TRBV4-2,TRBD2,few,TRBJ2-7,TGTGCCAGCAGCCAAGAGAGCGGGAGGGCGCAGTACTTC,CASSQESGRAQYF
TRBV7-2,-,few,TRBJ1-6,TGTGCCAGCAGCAACTACCCGACAGGCAGCTCCTATAATTCACCCCTCCACTTT,CASSNYPTGSSYNSPLHF
TRBV7-9,-,many,TRBJ1-2,TGTGCCAGCAGCCGCGGAGGCGGCTATGGCTACACCTTC,CASSRGGGYGYTF
TRBV29-1,TRBD2,-,TRBJ2-1,TGCAGCGTTGATGGGCTAGCGGATCACAATGAGCAGTTCTTC,CSVDGLADHNEQFF
TRBV5-6,TRBD1,few,TRBJ2-3,TGTGCCAGCAGCTTCTCCCTCCGGGACAGGGGGGGCACAGATACGCAGTATTTT,CASSFSLRDRGGTDTQYF
TRBV7-8,-,few,TRBJ1-3,TGTGCCAGCAGTTTTAGTCCAGGGACCTCTGGAAACACCATATATTTT,CASSFSPGTSGNTIYF
TRBV29-1,-,few,TRBJ1-5,TGCTTCTGTATGTATAGCAATCAGCCCCAGCATTTT,CFCMYSNQPQHF
TRBV27,TRBD2,-,TRBJ2-1,TGTGCCAGCAGTTTATCGGGACTAGCGGGGGGGCTGTTTGCGCAGTTCTTC,CASSLSGLAGGLFAQFF
TRBV6-2/TRBV6-3,-,few,TRBJ1-2,TGTGCCAGCAGTTCTCGGGACCCCCTTAGTGGCTACACCTTC,CASSSRDPLSGYTF
TRBV7-2,-,few,TRBJ2-5,TGTGCCACTCACTGGGGGGAGACCCAGTACTTC,CATHWGETQYF
TRBV7-9,-,many,TRBJ2-3,TGTGCCAGCAGCCGAAGGACTACCTCAGATACGCAGTATTTT,CASSRRTTSDTQYF
TRBV12-3/TRBV12-4,-,-,TRBJ2-5,TGTGCCAGCAGCCTCGGGCTGACCCAGTACTTC,CASSLGLTQYF
TRBV6-2/TRBV6-3,-,-,TRBJ1-2,TGTGCCAGCAGTCGGGGGAAGGATGGCTACACCTTC,CASSRGKDGYTF
TRBV29-1,-,few,TRBJ2-5,TGCAGCGCCCCGGTTTTAGGGGATGAGACCCAGTACTTC,CSAPVLGDETQYF
TRBV30,-,-,TRBJ2-5,TGTGCCTGGAGTGTACCGGAGACCCAGTACTTC,CAWSVPETQYF
TRBV6-4,TRBD1,few,TRBJ1-6,TGTGCCAGCAGTGTCGACAGGGATTCACCCCTCCACTTT,CASSVDRDSPLHF
TRBV28,TRBD1,few,TRBJ1-6,TGTGCCAGCAGCCCCGGCTCAGGGGGGAATTCACCCCTCCACTTT,CASSPGSGGNSPLHF
TRBV5-1,-,many,TRBJ2-4,TGCGCCAGCAGAAGTGAAGGAAACATTCAGTACTTC,CASRSEGNIQYF
TRBV7-9,-,few,TRBJ2-7,TGTGCCAGCAGCTTAGACCCAGGGCACGAGCAGTACTTC,CASSLDPGHEQYF
TRBV7-2,-,-,TRBJ2-2,TGTGCCAGCGGGGGGGGCCCGGGGACCGGGGAGCTGTTTTTT,CASGGGPGTGELFF
TRBV4-3,-,-,TRBJ2-3,TGCGCCAGCAGCCAAGCTTTCACGGGGGCCCCAGATACGCAGTATTTT,CASSQAFTGAPDTQYF
TRBV7-8,-,-,TRBJ1-2,TGTGCCAGCAGCTTTAACGGAAACTATGGCTACACCTTC,CASSFNGNYGYTF
TRBV5-1,-,few,TRBJ2-3,TGCGCCAGCAGCTCCGGGGCCCCAGCAGATACGCAGTATTTT,CASSSGAPADTQYF